This T cell receptor (beta chain) was recorded in a study of shared clonotypes between healthy human individuals (dated by TCRdb to 2019 to 2021). Notes on the research overall: The cohort comprised a couple of women and a few men aged 18 to 49 years. For each donor, three plates each were used for CD4 naive and CD4 memory, two plates were used for CD8 naive, and one plate was used for CD8 memory. Different laboratories and diverse techniques were used to prepare libraries and sequence TCR repertoires, to increase sequencing depth and limit assay-specific biases. Each donor's leukapheresis produced roughly between about 0.8 and 10 billion PBMCs. To estimate repertoire size and how much clonotypes are shared between individuals, the study performed deep sequencing of blood TCR repertoires from a handful of healthy adults.

The CDR3 numbers 13 residues from cysteine through phenylalanine. Solely the CDR3 DNA is kept, with 39 bases framed from the first base. Per the germline V gene (reference sequence), MNHEY is the CDR1 and SMNVEV is the CDR2. The V end loses 6 bases and the J end loses 5 bases, and a stretch of 13 bases separates them. Using the deep immunoSEQ assay, TCR CDR3 regions were amplified from genomic DNA by multiplex PCR. Extracted genomic DNA from each cell subset was distributed evenly across all wells of several immunoSEQ 96-well plates, and each plate was treated as a replicate. For sorted subsets, 150 to 250 ng genomic DNA, equal to 25,000 to 35,000 T cell genomes, was loaded into each replicate PCR. Purified libraries were quantified with a Qubit 3.0 fluorometer, sized on a Bioanalyzer 2100, and re-quantified with the KAPA Library Quantification kit. Each immunoSEQ 96-well plate was sequenced on its own single-read 150-cycle Illumina NextSeq 550 flow cell. As for the authors' bioinformatics: Because the immunoSEQ output included only junctional sequences and no quality scores, the filtering could not be the same as the filtering used for full-length reads. Sequences were annotated with PyIR, a Python wrapper for IgBLAST v1.9, and V/J genes and CDR3 were assigned using IMGT germline references. Any read was removed if the V/J assignment was weak (E-value above 1e-6), the CDR3 was missing, or the read contained stop codons, out-of-frame junctions, or ambiguous translated residues. V3J clonotypes were defined as sequences sharing an identical inferred V gene, J gene, and CDR3 amino acid sequence. Percentage overlap between repertoires was computed as shared unique clonotypes divided by the size of the smaller repertoire. Repertoire richness was assessed with RTK rarefaction, the Chao1 estimator, and Recon v2.1 estimates of unobserved clonotypes. Generation probabilities were computed with OLGA for all TCRbeta clonotypes obtained by the gDNA method from a few donors. Entries here come from immuneACCESS through TCRdb and include only in-frame sequences with V and J called. Some clones fail to appear in such tables; in the studies checked, an unresolved V gene covers under half of the shortfall, and the cause of the remainder is unknown. V and J calls and clone size are those listed in that table; D and trimming were worked out from the DNA. The table for this sample lists some 1.5 million clones; around 98% of them were counted only once. About 0.45% of the sample is held by the ten biggest clonotypes.

As regards this clone: Its antigen remains unidentified. No much larger clone is present one base from it, and per-base qualities are unavailable.

The donors were healthy, HIV-negative adults who had no recently reported acute infections or vaccinations. Every donor was a Caucasian adult residing in Nashville, Tennessee, USA. CD4+ T cells were enriched by magnetic negative selection; naive cells were then positively selected on CD45RA, and the negative fraction formed the memory subset. Blood was collected by leukapheresis, and PBMCs were isolated by Ficoll-Histopaque density gradient centrifugation and then cryopreserved in liquid nitrogen vapor phase. Analytical flow cytometry was used to check the purity and quantity of every magnetically sorted T cell population. Genomic DNA was isolated from each sorted fraction and quantified by UV absorbance on a Nanodrop 2000c. The full study reports these points: Larger estimated clonotype richness was generally found for naive subsets than for memory subsets. The small number of donors limited the genetic and exposure-history diversity represented. Higher generation probabilities were observed for clonotypes shared by all four sorted-subset donors than for non-shared clonotypes. Only blood was sampled, and tissue TCR repertoires likely differ from those in blood. Pairwise subsampling led to the expectation that sequencing depth would affect the degree of clonotype sharing among donors. Incomplete sequencing was indicated by rarefaction of sorted-subset datasets, despite the large sequencing depth. Sharing across four donors was observed for about 4.8% of naive CD4, 3.5% of naive CD8, 2.3% of memory CD4, and around 0.44% of memory CD8 clonotypes.

The chain is assembled from TRBV27 and TRBJ2-5; the D region possibly corresponds to TRBD1 (5 bases align). Sample: naive CD4+ T cells sorted from blood. The cell subset or site label, as the study defines it: CD45RA+ positively selected. This TCR derives from a man aged 25 to 40 in good health. The DNA is TGTGCCAGCAGCACAAGGGGATGGGAGACCCAGTACTTC. Its protein reads: CASSTRGWETQYF.